This T cell receptor (beta chain) is from a study of cytomegalovirus exposure and HLA in healthy donors. Whole-study results and caveats: Confirmation in vitro established that a few CMV-associated chains were specific for CMV antigens.

On this clone: Its antigen is not identified.

The CDR3 has 13 residues. V was shortened by 9 bases and J by 4 bases, with 16 bases between the two germline ends. CDR1 and CDR2 from the germline V gene are SGHKS and YYEKEE (reference sequence). Amplification used 60 Vbeta primers and 13 Jbeta primers. Method: immunoSEQ multiplex PCR; TCRdb's copy keeps in-frame clones and lacks some. The sample lists roughly 140,000 clones, around 72% occurring once. The V call is TRBV5-5, the J call TRBJ1-1; D is perhaps TRBD1 (6 bases). This clonotype was obtained from a human donor in good health. The sequencing sample was made of PBMCs. CDR3 sequence (DNA): TGTGCCACCCAACAGGGTTTGGGCACTGAAGCTTTCTTT. Its translation: CATQQGLGTEAFF.